This T cell receptor beta chain appears in the sequencing data of a study of read filtering for tumor transcriptome and immune sequencing. On this clonotype: Its antigen is as yet unknown. This may stem from a read error, because a much larger clone lies one nucleotide away.

Findings of the study overall: The CD138-negative fraction was mixed bone marrow immune cells, not pure T cells.

Molecular barcoded adaptors covering alpha/delta and beta/gamma chains were used on roughly 400 ng RNA. TCRdb re-analysed the reads in MiXCR, keeping a single row per CDR3 protein. The sample holds some 140,000 distinct CDR3 sequences, roughly 13% seen once. CDR3 length: 16 residues. The ends were cut back, 4 bases at V and 4 bases at J, with 17 bases in the middle. CDR1 SGDLS and CDR2 YYNGEE come from the germline V gene. At the time of active disease, bone marrow was collected from every patient. The origin of this receptor is a donor at least 40 years old with multiple myeloma. The chain uses TRBV9 and TRBJ2-2, with unresolved D. Source material: a population of CD138-negative cells sorted from bone marrow. The CDR3 DNA is TGTGCCAGCAGCCTTGGCGACTCAGACATCACCGGGGAGCTGTTTTTT. This encodes CASSLGDSDITGELFF.